Each of the 30 T cell receptor beta chains below was sequenced from the same sample in a study of blood T cell repertoires in COVID-19. The data were produced by immunoSEQ multiplex PCR, yet TCRdb's version contains in-frame clones alone and is incomplete. This table has around 65,000 clones, around four fifths appearing once. The sample was peripheral blood. These receptors all come from a human donor in a cohort sampled during active COVID-19.

The chain couples TRBV11-3 to TRBJ1-2; 9 nucleotides match TRBD1. CDR3 length: 13 residues. Germline V gives CDR1 SGHNT, CDR2 YENEEA. After removal of 3 bases from V and 7 bases from J, the junction contained 3 bases not matched to a gene. CDR3 residues: CASSLTGGRGYTF. In DNA, the CDR3 is TGTGCCAGCAGCTTGACAGGGGGTCGTGGCTACACCTTC.

This chain joins TRBV19 and TRBJ2-5, with TRBD1 matching 9 bases. The V segment lost 5 bases and the J segment 7 bases; nucleotides outside the gene matches: 5. Germline CDR1 LNHDA, CDR2 SQIVND (reference sequence). This CDR3 spans 13 amino acids. The chain's CDR3 is CASSSGQGGTQYF. In nucleotides, the CDR3 is TGTGCCAGTAGTTCGGGACAGGGTGGGACCCAGTACTTC. Supplemented by reference TRBV19 and TRBJ2-5, the full variable domain reads DGGITQSPKYLFRKEGQNVTLSCEQNLNHDAMYWYRQDPGQGLRLIYYSQIVNDFQKGDIAEGYSVSREKKESFPLTVTSAQKNPTAFYLCASSSGQGGTQYFGPGTRLLVL.

The chain uses TRBV11-2 and TRBJ2-7; TRBD1 matches 9 bases. V was clipped by 5 bases and J by 4 bases; unmatched bases: 6. CDR3 length: 14 amino acids. CDR1 SGHAT and CDR2 FQNNGV come from the germline V gene. Written as DNA, the CDR3 is TGTGCCAGCAGCGAGGACAGGGGAGTTTACGAGCAGTACTTC. Translation gives CASSEDRGVYEQYF.

The V and J genes are TRBV25-1 and TRBJ1-2, with D maybe TRBD1 (6 bases). Germline V gene data show CDR1 as MGHDK and CDR2 as SYGVNS. The CDR3 length is 15 residues. Deletions cut 0 bases from V and 7 bases from J, with 15 bases between. The CDR3 DNA reads as TGTGCCAGCAGTGAATATGGCCAGGGGCTTTTTGGCTACACCTTC. It specifies CASSEYGQGLFGYTF.

CDR3 sequence: CASSAPSSAGEQFF. The DNA of the CDR3 is TGTGCCAGCAGCGCCCCATCCTCCGCGGGGGAGCAGTTCTTC. The chain employs TRBV9 and TRBJ2-1; D is perhaps TRBD2 (6 bases). V was cut by 3 bases and J by 10 bases, with 17 bases left in between. This CDR3 is built from 14 residues. Germline V gene sequence: CDR1 SGDLS, CDR2 YYNGEE.

The chain joins TRBV7-2 to TRBJ2-7, with 11 bases identical to TRBD2. Trimming at V came to 5 bases and at J to 6 bases, leaving 6 bases not matched to a gene. CDR1 SGHTA and CDR2 FQGNSA come from the germline V gene. The CDR3 loop spans 14 amino acids. CDR3 coding DNA: TGTGCCAGCAGCCAGATAGCGGGGGGGCGCGAGCAGTACTTC. The encoded protein is CASSQIAGGREQYF.

This chain links TRBV29-1 with TRBJ1-1; perhaps TRBD1 as D (5 bases). CDR3 length: 13 amino acids. Germline lookup yields CDR1 SQVTM and CDR2 ANQGSEA. V lost 5 bases and J 7 bases, leaving 17 bases between the germline ends. CDR3 sequence reads: CSVPGSGYGEAFF. The CDR3 nucleotides read TGCAGCGTTCCTGGTTCAGGGTACGGTGAAGCTTTCTTT.

This rearrangement joins TRBV18 to TRBJ1-4; a possible D gene is TRBD1 (6 bases). V lost 2 bases and J lost 7, with 17 bases in between. This CDR3 region has 16 residues. Per the germline V gene, CDR1 is KGHSH and CDR2 is LQKENI. CDR3 sequence reads: CASSPTLTGSGEKLFF. CDR3 in DNA: TGTGCCAGCTCACCAACGTTGACAGGCTCCGGTGAAAAACTGTTTTTT.

In its sample, this clone was seen a few times. The V gene is TRBV7-9, the J gene TRBJ1-1, with D possibly being TRBD1 (6 bases). The CDR3 is 14 amino acids. The V gene's germline CDR1 is SEHNR and CDR2 FQNEAQ (reference sequence). Trimming took off 3 bases at V and 3 bases at J, with 11 bases between the two ends. CDR3 region: CASSFRGPDTEAFF. The CDR3 DNA follows: TGTGCCAGCAGCTTCAGGGGCCCTGACACTGAAGCTTTCTTT.

This chain uses TRBV4-1 with TRBJ1-4; 7 nucleotides align to TRBD1. The CDR3 runs to 14 residues. Trimming at V came to 1 base and at J to 8 bases, leaving 4 bases not matched to a gene. CDR1 is MGHRA, CDR2 YSYEKL, per germline. The CDR3: CASSQGDSREKLFF. CDR3 sequence (DNA): TGCGCCAGCAGCCAAGGGGACAGCCGCGAAAAACTGTTTTTT.

This clone was recorded once. The chain carries TRBV18 and TRBJ2-7; 8 positions agree with TRBD1. Germline trimming cut 3 bases from V and 6 bases from J; bases unmatched to any gene: 10. The CDR3 length is 15 residues. Per germline, CDR1 KGHSH and CDR2 LQKENI. The CDR3 region has the DNA TGTGCCAGCTCACCCGTCTCGGCAGGGGGCGGCGAGCAGTACTTC. Translation gives CASSPVSAGGGEQYF.

The J gene is TRBJ2-2, the V gene TRBV3-1 (or the pseudogene TRBV3-2), with 13 bases matching TRBD2. Losses at the gene ends were 4 bases for V and 2 bases for J; bases not matched to a gene: 13. The CDR3 runs 20 residues. Per germline, CDR1 LGHDT and CDR2 YNNKEL (reference sequence). CDR3 residues: CASSLYTPGLAGRNTGELFF. The DNA of the CDR3 is TGTGCCAGCAGCCTATACACACCGGGACTAGCGGGGCGAAACACCGGGGAGCTGTTTTTT.

This chain joins TRBV23-1 and TRBJ1-1, with D unresolved. TRBV23-1 is assigned to the ORF class and has an uncertain function. CDR3 length equals 15 residues. The V end was cut by 0 bases, the J end by 4 bases, with 12 bases between. The CDR3 DNA reads as TGCGCCAGCAGTCAATCCGAAGTTCTGAGCACTGAAGCTTTCTTT. Encoded protein: CASSQSEVLSTEAFF.

This clone has just a few counts. CDR3 amino acids: CASSQRGIQSNYGYTF. The CDR3 DNA is TGCGCCAGCAGCCAAAGGGGGATACAGTCTAACTATGGCTACACCTTC. J is TRBJ1-2 and V is TRBV4-1, with D possibly matching TRBD1 (6 bases). The germline CDR1 and CDR2 sequences are MGHRA and YSYEKL. The CDR3 length is 16 residues. The ends were cut back, 2 bases at V and 0 bases at J, with 13 bases in the middle.

The rearrangement joins TRBV18 to TRBJ2-7; D perhaps matches TRBD1 (6 bases). From germline, CDR1 is KGHSH and CDR2 LQKENI. The CDR3 extends over 13 amino acids. Trimming removed 6 bases from V and 5 bases from J, with 14 bases in between. The CDR3: CASSSKQGHEQYF. DNA of the CDR3: TGTGCCAGCTCCTCAAAACAGGGCCACGAGCAGTACTTC. Looking up the rest from reference TRBV18 and TRBJ2-7 gives the full variable domain: NAGVMQNPRHLVRRRGQEARLRCSPMKGHSHVYWYRQLPEEGLKFMVYLQKENIIDESGMPKERFSAEFPKEGPSILRIQQVVRGDSAAYFCASSSKQGHEQYFGPGTRLTVT.

This chain joins TRBV2 and TRBJ2-7; TRBD1 matches at 7 bases. Germline V gives CDR1 SNHLY, CDR2 FYNNEI. The V gene end was trimmed by 6 bases and the J gene end by 5 bases; junction bases not matched to a gene: 10. The CDR3 length is 14 residues. The CDR3 reads CASRRQQGTHEQYF. In DNA, the CDR3 is TGTGCCAGCAGAAGACAACAGGGGACCCACGAGCAGTACTTC.

The chain joins TRBV7-2 to TRBJ1-1, with TRBD1 matching 8 bases. The CDR3 runs 15 residues. From germline, CDR1 is SGHTA and CDR2 FQGNSA. Unmatched junction bases numbered 5, after V lost 3 bases and J lost 2 bases. The CDR3 DNA follows: TGTGCCAGCAGCTTGGTCGGACAGGGTAACACTGAAGCTTTCTTT. Protein sequence: CASSLVGQGNTEAFF.

The CDR3 DNA follows: TGTGCCAGCAGCGAAGTACCGGGGAGTGTTTTTTTCGACTATGGCTACACCTTC. Translated: CASSEVPGSVFFDYGYTF. V and J are TRBV9 and TRBJ1-2; no clear D. The CDR3 covers 18 residues. Germline V gene lookup returns CDR1 SGDLS and CDR2 YYNGEE. V lost 3 bases to trimming and J lost 3 bases, with 24 bases between them.

The gene calls are TRBV29-1 and TRBJ2-3, with 10 positions matching TRBD1. CDR3 length: 17 amino acids. In germline, CDR1 is SQVTM, CDR2 ANQGSEA. After removal of 6 bases from V and 3 bases from J, the junction contained 15 bases not matched to a gene. CDR3: CSVAWGQGSSTTDTQYF. In DNA, the CDR3 is TGCAGCGTCGCCTGGGGACAGGGGTCCTCCACAACAGATACGCAGTATTTT.

This chain joins TRBV20-1 and TRBJ2-2; D is possibly TRBD2 (6 bases). The CDR3 consists of 16 residues. V was clipped by 3 bases and J by 1 base, with 15 bases between them. The germline gives CDR1 DFQATT, CDR2 SNEGSKA (reference sequence). The DNA for the CDR3 is TGCAGTGCTAGTAGGGCGGGACTGCAGAACACCGGGGAGCTGTTTTTT. Translated: CSASRAGLQNTGELFF.

The chain uses TRBV6-5 and TRBJ2-2, with TRBD1 matching over 8 bases. The CDR3 length is 15 residues. J gave up 5 bases and V 4 bases, and 6 bases lay outside the gene matches. Germline CDR1 reads MNHEY; CDR2 reads SVGAGI. This CDR3 is CASSFRTGYTGELFF. In DNA form, the CDR3 reads TGTGCCAGCAGTTTCCGGACAGGGTATACCGGGGAGCTGTTTTTT.

This clone was observed a single time. This rearrangement joins TRBV3-1 (or the pseudogene TRBV3-2) to TRBJ2-2; D not resolved. The CDR3 sequence is 15 residues long. Trimming took 5 bases from V and 1 from J, leaving 11 bases between them. In germline, CDR1 is LGHDT, CDR2 YNNKEL (reference sequence). The CDR3 loop reads CASSKGPGNTGELFF. The CDR3, as DNA: TGTGCCAGCAGCAAAGGCCCGGGGAACACCGGGGAGCTGTTTTTT.

This clone was picked up one time. The chain combines TRBV11-2 with TRBJ2-5; 10 bases fit TRBD2. With 2 bases clipped from V and 5 bases from J, the junction kept 11 bases outside the gene matches. Germline assignment: CDR1 SGHAT and CDR2 FQNNGV. The CDR3 totals 17 residues. The CDR3 is CASSLILGLAGVETQYF. The CDR3 DNA reads as TGTGCCAGCAGCTTAATCCTTGGGCTAGCGGGGGTTGAGACCCAGTACTTC.

This clone has a handful of counts. The genes are TRBV3-1 (or the pseudogene TRBV3-2) and TRBJ2-2; tentative D call: TRBD1 (5 bases). The CDR3 contains 13 residues. Germline V gene data show CDR1 as LGHDT and CDR2 as YNNKEL (reference sequence). The V end lost 8 bases, the J end lost 6 bases, and 13 bases lay between the germline ends. CDR3 nucleotide sequence: TGTGCCAGCGCACAGGTGTGGGCCGGGGAGCTGTTTTTT. Translation gives CASAQVWAGELFF.

The rearrangement links TRBV5-1 to TRBJ1-1; 7 bases line up with TRBD1. Germline V CDR1 and CDR2: SGHRS, YFSETQ. The CDR3 has 15 residues. The trim removed 4 bases at V and 1 base at J, leaving 7 bases unmatched. CDR3 region: CASSGTGTENTEAFF. The CDR3 DNA is TGCGCCAGCAGCGGCACTGGGACAGAGAACACTGAAGCTTTCTTT.

The rearrangement joins TRBV4-1 to TRBJ1-2, with TRBD1 as a possible D gene (5 bases). Deletions cut 1 base from V and 2 bases from J, with 17 bases between. CDR1 and CDR2 from the germline V gene are MGHRA and YSYEKL. The CDR3 runs to 17 residues. CDR3 amino acids: CASSQVAITQGNYGYTF. The CDR3 DNA sequence: TGCGCCAGCAGCCAAGTTGCAATCACCCAGGGAAACTATGGCTACACCTTC.

Only a few counts were recorded for this clone. The chain links TRBV6-2 or TRBV6-3 to TRBJ1-2; 8 bases match TRBD1. J gave up 2 bases and V 6 bases, and 17 bases lay outside the gene matches. The CDR3 has 18 residues. The germline CDR1 and CDR2 sequences are MNHEY and SVGEGT. The CDR3 loop reads CASSPQQGAVFDNYGYTF. The CDR3 DNA is TGTGCCAGCAGCCCTCAGCAGGGGGCTGTTTTCGACAACTATGGCTACACCTTC.

The chain carries TRBV20-1 and TRBJ1-1; 7 bases fit TRBD1. V dropped 3 bases and J dropped 4; count of bases not matched to a gene: 8. CDR1 DFQATT and CDR2 SNEGSKA come from the germline V gene (reference sequence). This CDR3 contains 14 residues. CDR3 sequence reads: CSASVGGEVTEAFF. The CDR3 nucleotides read TGCAGTGCTAGTGTAGGGGGCGAGGTCACTGAAGCTTTCTTT.

The chain uses TRBV4-2 and TRBJ2-7; D might be TRBD2 (6 bases). V lost 0 bases to trimming and J lost 3 bases, with 12 bases between them. CDR3 length: 15 amino acids. Germline V gene sequence: CDR1 LGHNA, CDR2 YNFKEQ. The CDR3 sequence: CASSQEGSGNYEQYF. In nucleotides, the CDR3 is TGTGCCAGCAGCCAAGAAGGTAGCGGAAACTACGAGCAGTACTTC.

This clone appeared a few times. V is TRBV18 and J is TRBJ1-1, with D perhaps matching TRBD1 (6 bases). Trimming removed 3 bases at V and 0 bases at J, with 11 bases between. The CDR3 runs 15 residues. Looked up from germline, CDR1 is KGHSH and CDR2 is LQKENI. The CDR3 DNA reads as TGTGCCAGCTCACCCGGACAGTTAGTGAACACTGAAGCTTTCTTT. Residues: CASSPGQLVNTEAFF.